Listed here are 8 T cell receptor beta chains from one sample, sequenced in a study of CD8+ T cells in alopecia areata. Treatment: oral pan-JAK inhibitor, 5-10 mg twice daily. Extraction and reverse transcription of RNA yielded cDNA as the sequencing template. Method: immunoSEQ multiplex PCR; TCRdb's copy keeps in-frame clones and lacks some. The repertoire holds about 300,000 clones, with nearly 60% as singletons. Sequencing was performed on CD4+ T cells sorted from blood, taken at week 24, from a patient treated with tofacitinib. These receptor sequences come from a human donor with alopecia areata.

This rearrangement joins TRBV5-1 to TRBJ1-1; D is ambiguous. Deletions cut 3 bases from V and 0 bases from J, with 9 bases between. Germline V lookup: CDR1 SGHRS, CDR2 YFSETQ. This CDR3 spans 14 amino acids. The CDR3 DNA reads as TGCGCCAGCAGCTCCCCGACGTTGAACACTGAAGCTTTCTTT. Amino acids: CASSSPTLNTEAFF.

The rearrangement joins TRBV6-5 to TRBJ1-6; D call uncertain. Germline CDR1 reads MNHEY; CDR2 reads SVGAGI. The V and J ends lost 8 bases and 7 bases respectively, with 6 bases between them. The CDR3 is 11 residues long. Here the CDR3 DNA reads TGTGCCAGCGCGGGAAATTCACCCCTCCACTTT. Translation gives CASAGNSPLHF.

This rearrangement joins TRBV30 to TRBJ1-1; the D gene is possibly TRBD1 (5 bases). CDR1 is GTSNPN and CDR2 is SVGIG in the germline V gene (reference sequence). Trimming took off 4 bases at V and 4 bases at J, with 22 bases between the two ends. The CDR3 loop spans 16 amino acids. As DNA, the CDR3 is TGTGCCTGGACTGCAGGGACTGGCGGCCCGGGCACTGAAGCTTTCTTT. Its protein product is CAWTAGTGGPGTEAFF.

The V and J genes are TRBV5-1 and TRBJ1-2; 8 bases are shared with TRBD1. Losses at the gene ends were 3 bases for V and 4 bases for J; bases not matched to a gene: 11. The CDR3 runs to 16 residues. Looked up from germline, CDR1 is SGHRS and CDR2 is YFSETQ. The CDR3 here is CASSYGQGRGVYGYTF. Here the CDR3 DNA reads TGCGCCAGCAGCTATGGACAGGGAAGAGGAGTCTATGGCTACACCTTC. Combining the CDR3 with reference TRBV5-1 and TRBJ1-2 gives the whole variable domain KAGVTQTPRYLIKTRGQQVTLSCSPISGHRSVSWYQQTPGQGLQFLFEYFSETQRNKGNFPGRFSGRQFSNSRSEMNVSTLELGDSALYLCASSYGQGRGVYGYTFGSGTRLTVV.

The chain couples TRBV10-3 to TRBJ2-7, with 7 bases aligning to TRBD2. The CDR3 length is 13 residues. In germline, CDR1 is ENHRY, CDR2 SYGVKD. V gave up 10 bases and J gave up 3 bases; unmatched junction bases: 9. The CDR3 sequence is CATGGTSGYEQYF. The CDR3 coding sequence is TGTGCCACCGGGGGGACTTCGGGCTACGAGCAGTACTTC.

The V call is TRBV18, the J call TRBJ1-6; D may be TRBD1 (5 bases). Trimming removed 2 bases at V and 10 bases at J, with 15 bases between. The CDR3 extends over 15 amino acids. Germline values: CDR1 KGHSH, CDR2 LQKENI. CDR3 amino acids: CASSPSWGGRSPLHF. CDR3 nucleotides: TGTGCCAGCTCACCATCATGGGGCGGGAGATCACCCCTCCACTTT.

The V call is TRBV5-6, the J call TRBJ1-2; D is unresolved. This CDR3 contains 14 residues. V was cut by 1 base and J by 2 bases, with 9 bases left in between. Per germline, CDR1 SGHDT and CDR2 YYEEEE. The CDR3 region has the DNA TGTGCCAGCAGCTTGCGAAGACTGAACTATGGCTACACCTTC. Amino acids: CASSLRRLNYGYTF.

The V and J genes are TRBV15 and TRBJ2-2; possible D gene TRBD1, 5 bases. The V end was cut by 0 bases, the J end by 1 base, with 9 bases between. CDR3 size: 16 residues. In germline, CDR1 is LNHNV, CDR2 YYDKDF (reference sequence). CDR3 loop: CATSRDTGKNTGELFF. The DNA of the CDR3 is TGTGCCACCAGCAGAGATACAGGAAAGAACACCGGGGAGCTGTTTTTT.